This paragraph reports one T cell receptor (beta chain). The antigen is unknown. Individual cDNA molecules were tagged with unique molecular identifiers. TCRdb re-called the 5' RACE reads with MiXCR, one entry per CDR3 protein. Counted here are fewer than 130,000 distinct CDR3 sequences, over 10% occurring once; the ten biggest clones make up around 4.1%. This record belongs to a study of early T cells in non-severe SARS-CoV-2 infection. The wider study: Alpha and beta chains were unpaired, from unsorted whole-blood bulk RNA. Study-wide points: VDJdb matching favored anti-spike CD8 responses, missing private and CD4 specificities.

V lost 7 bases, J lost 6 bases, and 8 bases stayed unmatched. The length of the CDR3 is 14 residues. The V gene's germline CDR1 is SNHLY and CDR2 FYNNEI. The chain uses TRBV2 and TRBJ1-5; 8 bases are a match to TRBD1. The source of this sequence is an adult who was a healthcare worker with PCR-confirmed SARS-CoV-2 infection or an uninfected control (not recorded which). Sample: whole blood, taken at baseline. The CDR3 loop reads CASMMQGAGQPQHF. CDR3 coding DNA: TGTGCCAGCATGATGCAGGGGGCGGGTCAGCCCCAGCATTTT.